This T cell receptor (beta chain) was sequenced during a study of T cell repertoires in cytomegalovirus infection. Whole-study context: Public signatures in TCR beta pointed to CMV infection and matching HLA type. Study-level results: The ex vivo response was dominated by HLA-C-restricted CMV-specific TCR beta clonotypes. The cumulative frequency of public TCR beta families distinguished individuals who carried CMV together with the relevant HLA.

This CDR3 is 15 amino acids long. Germline V gene data show CDR1 as MGHRA and CDR2 as YSYEKL. V lost 4 bases, J lost 0 bases, and 12 bases lay in between. MiXCR, run by TCRdb on the reads, gives a single entry per CDR3 protein. Of around 230,000 distinct CDR3 sequences in the sample, around 6.4% are singletons; the top ten hold 6.5%. This clonotype has ten or more counts. As yet, its antigen is unknown. This clonotype originated in a human donor in good health (CMV status not recorded). Some clones in this sample may be carry-over from other donors' samples. The material sequenced was PBMCs. This chain links TRBV4-1 with TRBJ1-1, with D maybe TRBD1 (5 bases). This CDR3 is CASSLGEQMNTEAFF. The CDR3 DNA sequence: TGCGCCAGCAGCCTGGGGGAACAGATGAACACTGAAGCTTTCTTT.